This T cell receptor beta chain is drawn from a study of blood T cell repertoires in COVID-19. Study at large: The United States, Italy and Spain provided the acute and convalescent COVID-19 samples. T cells, B-cell-depleted T cells, or PBMCs supplied cDNA or gDNA.

Original methodology: Scientists estimated how many nucleated cells there were by amplifying reference gene primers. Repertoires were generated with immunoSEQ multiplex PCR, while TCRdb's copy carries only in-frame clones and drops some. V, J and clone size derive from that table, while D and trimming were established from the DNA sequence. The sample lists some 300,000 clones; roughly 90% were seen once. The CDR3 is 16 residues long. J was trimmed by 4 bases and V by 4 bases; bases with no gene match: 8. Germline V gene lookup returns CDR1 SGHRS and CDR2 YFSETQ. Seattle patient enrollment occurred during active infection, with longitudinal follow-up thereafter.

The chain joins TRBV5-1 to TRBJ1-3; 10 positions agree with TRBD1. This receptor was obtained from a woman in her thirties with COVID-19, enrolled during active disease. The sample taken for sequencing was peripheral blood. This CDR3 is CASSNTGTGAGNTIYF. CDR3 sequence (DNA): TGCGCCAGCAGCAACACCGGGACAGGGGCCGGAAACACCATATATTTT.